This T cell receptor (beta chain) was obtained from a study of cytomegalovirus exposure and HLA in healthy donors. The CDR3 covers 14 residues. Germline lookup yields CDR1 MRHNA and CDR2 SNTAGT. The V gene lost 3 bases and the J gene lost 8 bases, with 16 bases spanning the gap. Study-wide points: Among CMV-associated TCR beta chains, most appeared HLA-restricted in a later analysis. Researchers left out some V segments, among them TRBV6-2 and TRBV6-3, as indistinguishable.

Sample share makes this clone medium-sized (0.01 to 0.1%). Its antigen is unidentified. The PCR contained 60 Vbeta and 13 Jbeta primers. In the original analysis: Later, 65 million to 85 million unique TCR beta chains were counted in an analysis, and about 10 million of them were shared. Profiling relied on immunoSEQ multiplex PCR, and the TCRdb table lists in-frame clones only, not all of them. The V and J calls and clone size come from that table; D and trimming were worked out from the DNA. The data hold some 130,000 clones, with over 70% observed a single time. V gene TRBV6-4 combines with J gene TRBJ1-1; D might be TRBD1 (6 bases). Sequences were obtained from PBMCs. The TCR sequence derives from a woman in her thirties or forties in good health and CMV-seronegative. DNA for the CDR3: TGTGCCAGCAGTGAGTCTTTCGAAGGGACAGAAGCTTTCTTT. The encoded protein is CASSESFEGTEAFF.